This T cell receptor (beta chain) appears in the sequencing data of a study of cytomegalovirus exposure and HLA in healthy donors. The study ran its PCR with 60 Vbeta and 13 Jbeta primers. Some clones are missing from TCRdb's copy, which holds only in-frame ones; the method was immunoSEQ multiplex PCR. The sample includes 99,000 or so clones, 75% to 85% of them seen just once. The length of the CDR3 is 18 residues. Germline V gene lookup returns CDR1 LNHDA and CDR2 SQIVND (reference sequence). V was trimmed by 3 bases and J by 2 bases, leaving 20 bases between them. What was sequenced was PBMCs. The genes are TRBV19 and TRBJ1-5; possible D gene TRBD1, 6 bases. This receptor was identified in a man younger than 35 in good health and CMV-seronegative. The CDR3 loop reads CASSICSERGRCNQPQHF. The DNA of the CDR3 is TGTGCCAGTAGTATTTGTAGTGAGAGGGGGAGATGCAATCAGCCCCAGCATTTT.